The 31 T cell receptor beta chains presented below share a single source sample, sequenced in a study of PD-1 blockade in mismatch repair-deficient tumors (dated by TCRdb to 2016 to 2017). Receptor libraries were prepared by the immunoSEQ multiplex PCR assay. TCRdb's version of the immuneACCESS table is confined to in-frame rearrangements and falls short of the full clone set. An unresolved V gene accounts for under half of the shortfall where checked; the remainder is of unknown origin. A total of some 120,000 clones appear in this sample, roughly 86% of them only once. Approximately 13% of the sample rests with the top ten. The input for sequencing was peripheral blood, taken 44 weeks after starting pembrolizumab. These receptors all stem from an adult with mismatch repair-deficient cancer.

The CDR3 region is CASSQRQGLGAYEQYF. The CDR3 DNA reads as TGTGCCAGCAGCCAGCGACAGGGTCTGGGGGCCTACGAGCAGTACTTC. V and J are TRBV11-2 and TRBJ2-7; 7 bases are shared with TRBD1. Germline lookup yields CDR1 SGHAT and CDR2 FQNNGV. V shed 5 bases, J shed 2 bases, and the junction held 12 bases outside the gene matches. The CDR3 is made up of 16 amino acids.

This sequence joins TRBV20-1 and TRBJ2-5; D is undetermined. V lost 0 bases to trimming and J lost 5 bases, with 4 bases between them. From germline, CDR1 is DFQATT and CDR2 SNEGSKA (reference sequence). The CDR3 contains 11 residues. CDR3 sequence (DNA): TGCAGTGCTAGAGATGAGGAGACCCAGTACTTC. Its protein is CSARDEETQYF.

The rearrangement joins TRBV29-1 to TRBJ1-2, with 7 nucleotides matching TRBD1. The V segment lost 7 bases and the J segment 2 bases; nucleotides outside the gene matches: 16. The CDR3 length is 16 residues. Germline V gene sequence: CDR1 SQVTM, CDR2 ANQGSEA. CDR3 residues: CSAHFTGDVRNYGYTF. CDR3 coding DNA: TGCAGCGCTCACTTTACAGGGGATGTCAGGAACTATGGCTACACCTTC.

This clone appeared a single time. The chain combines TRBV6-5 with TRBJ2-1; TRBD2 matches at 7 bases. This CDR3 is built from 14 residues. The germline V gene encodes CDR1 MNHEY and CDR2 SVGAGI. V shed 5 bases, J shed 8 bases, and the junction held 9 bases outside the gene matches. This chain's CDR3 is CASSSWGGEDEQFF. CDR3 DNA: TGTGCCAGCAGTAGCTGGGGGGGGGAGGATGAGCAGTTCTTC.

The chain joins TRBV6-6 to TRBJ2-7, with D perhaps matching TRBD1 or TRBD2 (6 bases each). Trimming pared 2 bases from V and 3 bases from J, leaving 11 bases between. Germline CDR1 and CDR2: MNHNY and SVGAGI (reference sequence). The CDR3 totals 14 residues. The DNA for the CDR3 is TGTGCCAGCAGTTACCGAGGAGGGGGCTACGAGCAGTACTTC. Translating it yields CASSYRGGGYEQYF.

The chain is built from TRBV7-2 and TRBJ2-6; TRBD2 matches 7 bases. The germline CDR1 and CDR2 sequences are SGHTA and FQGNSA. Germline trimming cut 8 bases from V and 0 bases from J; bases unmatched to any gene: 13. This CDR3 spans 18 amino acids. The CDR3 DNA follows: TGTGCCAGCGAGGGAGCGGGACGCATCACCTCTGGGGCCAACGTCCTGACTTTC. This translates into CASEGAGRITSGANVLTF.

This rearrangement joins TRBV11-2 to TRBJ2-3; TRBD2 matches 12 bases. J gave up 4 bases and V 4 bases, and 9 bases lay outside the gene matches. Germline V gene lookup returns CDR1 SGHAT and CDR2 FQNNGV. The CDR3 runs 17 residues. This CDR3 is CASSWRLAGERADTQYF. In DNA, the CDR3 is TGTGCCAGCAGCTGGAGACTAGCGGGAGAGAGGGCAGATACGCAGTATTTT.

The chain links TRBV5-4 to TRBJ2-1; tentative D call: TRBD1 (5 bases). The germline gives CDR1 SGHNT, CDR2 YYREEE (reference sequence). V gave up 1 base and J gave up 9 bases, with 8 bases separating them. The CDR3 consists of 12 residues. CDR3 sequence (DNA): TGTGCCAGCAGCTTGAAGACAGTTGAGCAGTTCTTC. Amino acid sequence: CASSLKTVEQFF.

The CDR3 bases are TGTGCCAGCCAAGACCTAGATTTTCTCTACAATGAGCAGTTCTTC. Protein sequence: CASQDLDFLYNEQFF. The chain has TRBV2 and TRBJ2-1; D remains ambiguous. Germline V gene lookup returns CDR1 SNHLY and CDR2 FYNNEI. V lost 8 bases and J lost 3, with 17 bases in between. The CDR3 is 15 residues long.

V and J are TRBV5-8 and TRBJ1-5; D not resolved. The germline V and J ends were trimmed by 0 bases and 9 bases, with 10 bases remaining between them. Germline V gene lookup returns CDR1 SGHTS and CDR2 YDEGEE. The CDR3 is 13 residues long. CDR3 in DNA: TGTGCCAGCAGCTTGGAGGACGGTCGGCCCCAGCATTTT. As protein: CASSLEDGRPQHF.

V and J are TRBV27 and TRBJ2-3; TRBD2 matches at 14 bases. The CDR3 totals 18 residues. Per germline, CDR1 MNHEY and CDR2 SMNVEV (reference sequence). The V gene end was trimmed by 6 bases and the J gene end by 0 bases; junction bases not matched to a gene: 8. As DNA, the CDR3 is TGTGCCAGCAGGACCGGGACTAGCGGGAGAACAAGCACAGATACGCAGTATTTT. Residues: CASRTGTSGRTSTDTQYF.

V usage is TRBV4-3 and J usage is TRBJ1-4, with TRBD1 as a possible D gene (5 bases). The germline CDR1 and CDR2 sequences are LGHNA and YSLEER. V lost 0 bases and J 8 bases, leaving 16 bases between the germline ends. The CDR3 is made up of 16 amino acids. This CDR3 reads CASSQDRSGTGEKLFF. CDR3 DNA sequence: TGCGCCAGCAGCCAAGATCGTTCAGGGACGGGGGAAAAACTGTTTTTT.

The gene calls are TRBV27 and TRBJ2-2; 7 bases are shared with TRBD2. Unmatched junction bases numbered 9, after V lost 5 bases and J lost 6 bases. The CDR3 length is 15 residues. Germline-derived CDR1 and CDR2 are MNHEY and SMNVEV (reference sequence). This CDR3 reads CASSPGLPVPGELFF. DNA of the CDR3: TGTGCCAGCAGTCCGGGACTACCGGTCCCCGGGGAGCTGTTTTTT.

The CDR3 bases are TGTGCCAGCAGCCCTAGCGGGAGTAGTAACTACGAGCAGTACTTC. Translation gives CASSPSGSSNYEQYF. The chain combines TRBV9 with TRBJ2-7; 10 bases line up with TRBD2. The CDR3 length is 15 residues. CDR1 and CDR2 (germline): SGDLS, YYNGEE. V was pared by 4 bases and J by 3 bases, with 7 bases of the junction left unmatched.

This clone was detected only a few times. J is TRBJ1-2 and V is TRBV4-1; 7 nucleotides agree with TRBD1. Trimming removed 2 bases from V and 4 bases from J; junction bases left unmatched: 7. The CDR3 has 15 amino acids. Germline assignment: CDR1 MGHRA and CDR2 YSYEKL. As DNA, the CDR3 is TGCGCCAGCAGCCAAAGGGGGCCAGTTGTCTATGGCTACACCTTC. It codes for CASSQRGPVVYGYTF.

V gene TRBV14 combines with J gene TRBJ2-7; possible D gene TRBD1, 5 bases. V was pared by 4 bases and J by 4 bases, with 8 bases between. Germline values: CDR1 SGHDN, CDR2 FVKESK. The CDR3 is 12 amino acids. CDR3 coding DNA: TGTGCCAGCAGCCCCCAGGGATACGAGCAGTACTTC. It is translated as CASSPQGYEQYF.

J is TRBJ2-7 and V is TRBV11-2; weak D call: TRBD1 (6 bases). In germline, CDR1 is SGHAT, CDR2 FQNNGV. V shed 5 bases and J shed 2 bases, with 19 bases lying between them. The CDR3 has 16 residues. CDR3 residues: CASSREMMDSPYEQYF. In DNA form, the CDR3 reads TGTGCCAGCAGCCGCGAGATGATGGACAGTCCCTACGAGCAGTACTTC.

This chain links TRBV11-2 with TRBJ2-5, with 11 bases that match TRBD2. CDR1 and CDR2 from the germline V gene are SGHAT and FQNNGV. Germline trimming cut 4 bases from V and 3 bases from J; bases unmatched to any gene: 13. The CDR3 covers 18 residues. The CDR3 bases are TGTGCCAGCAGCTGGGGTAGCGGGAGGGTAGGGGGAAAAGAGACCCAGTACTTC. Protein sequence: CASSWGSGRVGGKETQYF. Together with reference TRBV11-2 and TRBJ2-5, the CDR3 gives the full variable domain: EAGVAQSPRYKIIEKRQSVAFWCNPISGHATLYWYQQILGQGPKLLIQFQNNGVVDDSQLPKDRFSAERLKGVDSTLKIQPAKLEDSAVYLCASSWGSGRVGGKETQYFGPGTRLLVL.

The rearrangement uses TRBV5-4 and TRBJ1-5; 10 nucleotides agree with TRBD1. Looked up from germline, CDR1 is SGHNT and CDR2 is YYREEE (reference sequence). The CDR3 totals 16 residues. V lost 9 bases to trimming and J lost 5 bases; unmatched junction nucleotides: 14. The CDR3 coding sequence is TGTGCCAAAGGCTGTCGGGGGACAGGGGTAGATCAGCCCCAGCATTTT. This codes for CAKGCRGTGVDQPQHF. Full variable domain (rest looked up from reference TRBV5-4 and TRBJ1-5): ETGVTQSPTHLIKTRGQQVTLRCSSQSGHNTVSWYQQALGQGPQFIFQYYREEENGRGNFPPRFSGLQFPNYSSELNVNALELDDSALYLCAKGCRGTGVDQPQHFGDGTRLSIL.

This rearrangement joins TRBV7-9 to TRBJ2-5; D may be TRBD2 (6 bases). V lost 6 bases to trimming and J lost 5 bases, with 13 bases between them. The CDR3 extends over 13 amino acids. Germline CDR1 is SEHNR and CDR2 is FQNEAQ (reference sequence). The CDR3 DNA reads TGTGCCAGCAGGGGAGGATGGACGGAGACCCAGTACTTC. Protein product: CASRGGWTETQYF.

The V gene is TRBV18, the J gene TRBJ2-7; TRBD1 matches at 10 bases. This CDR3 comprises 16 residues. The J segment lost 6 bases and the V segment lost 3 bases, leaving 11 bases of the junction unmatched. Germline lookup yields CDR1 KGHSH and CDR2 LQKENI. This chain's CDR3 is CASSPPSGTGVAEQYF. CDR3 sequence (DNA): TGTGCCAGCTCACCGCCTTCCGGGACAGGGGTGGCCGAGCAGTACTTC. Supplemented by reference TRBV18 and TRBJ2-7, the full variable domain reads NAGVMQNPRHLVRRRGQEARLRCSPMKGHSHVYWYRQLPEEGLKFMVYLQKENIIDESGMPKERFSAEFPKEGPSILRIQQVVRGDSAAYFCASSPPSGTGVAEQYFGPGTRLTVT.

The J gene is TRBJ2-6, the V gene TRBV11-2; 12 positions match TRBD1. The germline CDR1 and CDR2 sequences are SGHAT and FQNNGV. CDR3 size: 18 residues. The trim removed 3 bases at V and 2 bases at J, leaving 5 bases unmatched. The CDR3, as DNA: TGTGCCAGCAGCTTCAAGGGGACAGGGGGCCCTGGGGCCAACGTCCTGACTTTC. It is translated as CASSFKGTGGPGANVLTF.

The gene calls are TRBV10-2 and TRBJ2-7; the D gene is possibly TRBD2 (5 bases). The CDR3 spans 14 residues. Trimming left V 8 bases short and J 0 bases short, with 14 bases between. The germline V gene has CDR1 WSHSY and CDR2 SAAADI. The CDR3 DNA sequence: TGCGCCAGCGTCGAGATAGCGAGCTCCTACGAGCAGTACTTC. Protein: CASVEIASSYEQYF.

The chain couples TRBV18 to TRBJ2-5; the D gene is possibly TRBD1 (6 bases). Germline-derived CDR1 and CDR2 are KGHSH and LQKENI. V gave up 5 bases and J gave up 5 bases, with 18 bases separating them. The CDR3 extends over 15 amino acids. The CDR3 loop is CASSATGQLGETQYF. The CDR3 DNA follows: TGTGCCAGCTCAGCAACCGGACAGTTAGGGGAGACCCAGTACTTC.

A single count supports this clone. The J gene is TRBJ2-3, the V gene TRBV21-1. TRBV21-1 is a recognized pseudogene. There are 15 residues in the CDR3. Written as DNA, the CDR3 is TGTGCCAGCACCCAAGGGGTCGGCGGGACAGATACGCAGTATTTT. This codes for CASTQGVGGTDTQYF.

The DNA of the CDR3 is TGTGCCTGTGGCCCAGGAGGTGTGGATGAGCAGTTCTTC. This codes for CACGPGGVDEQFF. The chain uses TRBV30 and TRBJ2-1, with a weak D call TRBD2 (5 bases). With 6 bases removed from V and 8 bases from J, the gap between germline ends came to 17 bases. CDR1 and CDR2 (germline): GTSNPN, SVGIG (reference sequence). The CDR3 totals 13 residues.

This sequence joins TRBV25-1 and TRBJ2-1; D is ambiguous. This CDR3 region has 13 residues. Trimming pared 4 bases from V and 4 bases from J, leaving 8 bases between. Germline V gene sequence: CDR1 MGHDK, CDR2 SYGVNS. CDR3 coding DNA: TGTGCCAGCAGTGTCCCCGGATACAATGAGCAGTTCTTC. It codes for CASSVPGYNEQFF.

The genes are TRBV10-3 and TRBJ2-1; D possibly uses TRBD1 or TRBD2 (5 bases each). Germline CDR1 and CDR2: ENHRY and SYGVKD. V lost 6 bases and J 0 bases, leaving 12 bases between the germline ends. The length of the CDR3 is 15 residues. The CDR3, as DNA: TGTGCCATCAGCCTCCGTGGGGGCTCCTACAATGAGCAGTTCTTC. This sequence encodes CAISLRGGSYNEQFF.

The rearrangement links TRBV29-1 to TRBJ2-7; possible D gene TRBD2, 7 bases. Germline-derived CDR1 and CDR2 are SQVTM and ANQGSEA. The CDR3 loop spans 14 amino acids. V dropped 6 bases and J dropped 7 bases, with 22 bases sitting between them. This chain's CDR3 is CSVVGGQGIREQYF. CDR3 DNA sequence: TGCAGCGTAGTGGGGGGGCAGGGGATAAGGGAGCAGTACTTC.

The chain carries TRBV4-3 and TRBJ2-7, with 8 positions matching TRBD2. The V gene end was trimmed by 3 bases and the J gene end by 6 bases; junction bases not matched to a gene: 10. CDR3 length equals 15 residues. In germline, CDR1 is LGHNA, CDR2 YSLEER. CDR3 DNA sequence: TGCGCCAGCAGCCAGATGGCGGGGGGTTCGAGCGAGCAGTACTTC. Protein sequence: CASSQMAGGSSEQYF.

The chain is built from TRBV14 and TRBJ2-5; 9 bases line up with TRBD1. CDR1 and CDR2 (germline): SGHDN, FVKESK. The CDR3 is made up of 15 amino acids. The V and J ends lost 2 bases and 5 bases, in that order; junction bases with no gene match: 6. The CDR3 spells CASSQRTGVGETQYF. The DNA of the CDR3 is TGTGCCAGCAGCCAAAGGACAGGGGTTGGTGAGACCCAGTACTTC.